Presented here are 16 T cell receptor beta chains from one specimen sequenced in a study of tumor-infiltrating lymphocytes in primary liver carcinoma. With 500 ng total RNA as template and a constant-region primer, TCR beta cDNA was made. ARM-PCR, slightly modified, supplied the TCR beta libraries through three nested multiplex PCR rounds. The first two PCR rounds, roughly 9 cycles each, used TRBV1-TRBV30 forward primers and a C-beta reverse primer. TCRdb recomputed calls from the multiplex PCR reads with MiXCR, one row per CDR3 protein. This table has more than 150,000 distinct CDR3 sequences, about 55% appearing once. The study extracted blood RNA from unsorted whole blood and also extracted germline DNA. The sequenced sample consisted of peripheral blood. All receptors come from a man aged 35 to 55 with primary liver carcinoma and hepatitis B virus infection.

The CDR3 coding sequence is TGTGCCAGCAGTCCCAGCGGGAGCGCCTACAATGAGCAGTTCTTC. Protein product: CASSPSGSAYNEQFF. The chain carries TRBV28 and TRBJ2-1, with 8 bases fitting TRBD2. J was trimmed by 2 bases and V by 5 bases; bases with no gene match: 5. The CDR3 totals 15 residues. Germline assignment: CDR1 MDHEN and CDR2 SYDVKM.

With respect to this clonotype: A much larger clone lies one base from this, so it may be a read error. CDR3 residues: CAGSRGTVYEQYF. The DNA of the CDR3 is TGTGCCGGCAGCCGTGGGACAGTCTACGAGCAGTACTTC. V is TRBV11-2 and J is TRBJ2-7; TRBD1 aligns across 7 bases. Germline V gene sequence: CDR1 SGHAT, CDR2 FQNNGV. The CDR3 has 13 amino acids.

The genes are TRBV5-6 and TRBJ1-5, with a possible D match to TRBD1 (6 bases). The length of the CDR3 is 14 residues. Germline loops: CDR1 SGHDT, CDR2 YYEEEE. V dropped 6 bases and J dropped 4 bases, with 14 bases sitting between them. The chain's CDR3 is CASTRGGINQPQHF. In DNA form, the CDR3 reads TGTGCCAGCACCCGAGGGGGGATTAATCAGCCCCAGCATTTT.

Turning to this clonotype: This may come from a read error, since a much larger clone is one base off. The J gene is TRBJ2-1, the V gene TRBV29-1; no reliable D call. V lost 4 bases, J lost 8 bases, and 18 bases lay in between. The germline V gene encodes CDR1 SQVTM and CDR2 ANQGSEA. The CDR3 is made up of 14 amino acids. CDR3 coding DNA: TGCAGCGTTGGGCAACATCTGAAAAGGGATGAGCAGTTCTTC. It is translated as CSVGQHLKRDEQFF.

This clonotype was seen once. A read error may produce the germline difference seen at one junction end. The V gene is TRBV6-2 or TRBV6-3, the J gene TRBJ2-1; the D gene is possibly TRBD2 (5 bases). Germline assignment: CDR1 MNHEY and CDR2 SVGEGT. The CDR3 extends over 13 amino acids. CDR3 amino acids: CASGYGVNNEQFF. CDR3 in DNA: TGTGCCAGCGGTTACGGGGTAAACAATGAGCAGTTCTTC.

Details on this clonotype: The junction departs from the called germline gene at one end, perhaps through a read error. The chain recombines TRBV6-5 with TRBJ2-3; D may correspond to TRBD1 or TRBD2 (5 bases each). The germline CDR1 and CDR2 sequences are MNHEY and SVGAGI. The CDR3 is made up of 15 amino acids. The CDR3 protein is CSSSMRPGSTHTQYF. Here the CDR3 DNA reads TGTTCCAGCAGTATGAGGCCAGGGAGCACACATACGCAGTATTTT.

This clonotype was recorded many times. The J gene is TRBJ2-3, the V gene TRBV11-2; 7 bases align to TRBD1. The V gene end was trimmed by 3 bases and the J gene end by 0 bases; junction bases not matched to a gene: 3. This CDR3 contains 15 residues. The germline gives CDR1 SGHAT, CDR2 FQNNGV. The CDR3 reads CASSLAGGSTDTQYF. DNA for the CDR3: TGTGCCAGCAGCTTGGCAGGGGGTAGCACAGATACGCAGTATTTT.

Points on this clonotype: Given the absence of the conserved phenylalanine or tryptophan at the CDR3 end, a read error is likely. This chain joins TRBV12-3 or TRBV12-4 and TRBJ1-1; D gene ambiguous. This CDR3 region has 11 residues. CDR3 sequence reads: CSSSVGRIAFY. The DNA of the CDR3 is TGTTCCAGCAGTGTGGGTCGAATTGCTTTCTAT.

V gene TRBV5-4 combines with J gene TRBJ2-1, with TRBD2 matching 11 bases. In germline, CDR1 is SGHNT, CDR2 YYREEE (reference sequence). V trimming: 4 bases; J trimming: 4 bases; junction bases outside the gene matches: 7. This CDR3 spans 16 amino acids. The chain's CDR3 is CASSPGTSGLYNEQFF. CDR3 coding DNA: TGTGCCAGCAGCCCGGGGACTAGCGGCCTTTACAATGAGCAGTTCTTC.

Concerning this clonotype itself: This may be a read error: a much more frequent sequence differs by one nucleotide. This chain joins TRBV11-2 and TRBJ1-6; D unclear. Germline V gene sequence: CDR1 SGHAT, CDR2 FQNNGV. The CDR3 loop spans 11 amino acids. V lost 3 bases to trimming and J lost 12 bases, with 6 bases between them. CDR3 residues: CASSLRLPLHF. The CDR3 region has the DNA TGTGCCAGCAGCTTGAGATTACCCCTCCACTTT.

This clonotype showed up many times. The CDR3 is CASSRPGTGVQETQYF. The DNA of the CDR3 is TGCGCCAGCAGCCGCCCCGGGACAGGAGTCCAAGAGACCCAGTACTTC. The chain recombines TRBV5-1 with TRBJ2-5, with 8 bases identical to TRBD1. Germline CDR1 is SGHRS and CDR2 is YFSETQ. Germline trimming cut 4 bases from V and 1 base from J; bases unmatched to any gene: 9. There are 16 residues in the CDR3.

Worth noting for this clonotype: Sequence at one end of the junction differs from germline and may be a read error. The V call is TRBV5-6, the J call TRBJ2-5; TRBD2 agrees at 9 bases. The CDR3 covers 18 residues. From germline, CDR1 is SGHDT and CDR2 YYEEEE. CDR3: CATSLGGGRAIPQETQYF. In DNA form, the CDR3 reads TGTGCCACCAGCTTGGGGGGCGGGAGGGCCATCCCTCAAGAGACCCAGTACTTC.

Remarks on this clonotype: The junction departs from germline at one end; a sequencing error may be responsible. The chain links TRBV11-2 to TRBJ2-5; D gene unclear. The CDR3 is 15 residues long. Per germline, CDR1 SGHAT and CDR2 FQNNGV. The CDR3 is CASSLVKWSQDTQYF. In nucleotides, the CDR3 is TGTGCCAGCAGCCTCGTTAAATGGAGCCAAGATACCCAGTACTTC.

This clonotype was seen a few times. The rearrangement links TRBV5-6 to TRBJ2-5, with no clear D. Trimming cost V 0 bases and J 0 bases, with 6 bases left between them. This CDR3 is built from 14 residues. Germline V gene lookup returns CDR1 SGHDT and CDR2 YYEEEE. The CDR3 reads CASSLVSDQETQYF. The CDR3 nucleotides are TGTGCCAGCAGCTTGGTGTCGGACCAAGAGACCCAGTACTTC.

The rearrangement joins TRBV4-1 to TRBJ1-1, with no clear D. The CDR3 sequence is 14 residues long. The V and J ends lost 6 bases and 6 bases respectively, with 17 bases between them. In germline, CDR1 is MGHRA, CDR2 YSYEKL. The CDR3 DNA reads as TGCGCCAGCAGTTCCACGAGTAACGAACCTGAAGCTTTCTTT. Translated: CASSSTSNEPEAFF.

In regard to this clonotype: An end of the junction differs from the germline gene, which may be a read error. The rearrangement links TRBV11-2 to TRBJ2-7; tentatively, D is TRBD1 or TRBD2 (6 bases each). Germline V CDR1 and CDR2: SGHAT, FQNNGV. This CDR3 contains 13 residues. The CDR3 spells CASSLTGAGEHCF. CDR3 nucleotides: TGTGCCAGCAGCTTAACGGGGGCTGGCGAGCATTGCTTC.